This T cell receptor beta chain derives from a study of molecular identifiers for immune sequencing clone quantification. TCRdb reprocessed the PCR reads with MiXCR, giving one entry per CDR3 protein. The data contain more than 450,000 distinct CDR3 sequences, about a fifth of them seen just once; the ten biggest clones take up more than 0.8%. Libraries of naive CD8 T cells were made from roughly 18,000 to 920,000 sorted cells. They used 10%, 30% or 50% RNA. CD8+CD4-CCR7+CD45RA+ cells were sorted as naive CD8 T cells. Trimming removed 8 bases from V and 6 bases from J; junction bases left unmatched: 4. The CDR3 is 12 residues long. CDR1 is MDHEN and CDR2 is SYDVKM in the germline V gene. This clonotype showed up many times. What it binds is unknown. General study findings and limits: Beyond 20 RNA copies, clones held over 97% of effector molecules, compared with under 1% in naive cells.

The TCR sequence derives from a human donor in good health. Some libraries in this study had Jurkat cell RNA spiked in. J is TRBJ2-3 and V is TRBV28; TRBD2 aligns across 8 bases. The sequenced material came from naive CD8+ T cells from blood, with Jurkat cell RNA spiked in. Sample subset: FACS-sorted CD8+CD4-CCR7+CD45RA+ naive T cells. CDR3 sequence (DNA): TGTGCCAGCGGCGGGGGGCCCGATACGCAGTATTTT. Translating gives CASGGGPDTQYF.